These T cell receptor beta chains were read from a single sample in a study of regulatory T cells in long-lasting Graves disease. TCRdb processed the multiplex PCR reads anew with MiXCR; each CDR3 protein has one entry. Counted here are over 400,000 distinct CDR3 sequences, 12% to 15% occurring once; the ten biggest clones make up roughly 15%. The sample also formed part of further work on T cells in Graves' hyperthyroidism and ophthalmopathy.

Source: peripheral blood mononuclear cells (PBMCs), taken at new diagnosis, from a patient treated with antithyroid drugs. Receptor source: a woman in her forties or fifties with Graves disease. The CDR3 runs from the conserved cysteine through the conserved F or W. Fields, in order: J gene, V gene, CDR3 protein.

>TRBJ1-4|TRBV7-2
CASSLKGVRRSGEKLFF
>TRBJ2-7|TRBV27
CASSFSDGPYEQYF
>TRBJ2-1|TRBV7-8
CASSLSLFSAQRDNEQFF
>TRBJ2-2|TRBV7-9
CASSPQSSLAGGPVGELFF
>TRBJ1-1|TRBV4-2
CASSQDPGRGTEAFF
>TRBJ2-1|TRBV19
CASSISIPSGSIYNEQFF
>TRBJ2-3|TRBV28
CASSLSYRAASTDTQYF
>TRBJ2-1|TRBV28
CASSIPYNEQFF
>TRBJ2-7|TRBV12-5
CASGSRTRQGQAVDEQYF
>TRBJ1-5|TRBV19
CASSIGHGPKGQPQHF
>TRBJ2-7|TRBV18
CASPAKGGGDDPEQYF
>TRBJ1-4|TRBV5-1
CASSLESGGLFF
>TRBJ2-3|TRBV7-9
CASSLLARGTDTQYF
>TRBJ2-5|TRBV20-1
CSARGGRFDTGPETQYF
>TRBJ2-3|TRBV12-3/TRBV12-4
CASSTHSGSADTQYF
>TRBJ1-6|TRBV5-1
CASSLEAGGNSPLHF
>TRBJ1-5|TRBV10-3
CAISERAGQPQHF
>TRBJ2-1|TRBV6-1
CASSAGTRVVSEQFF
>TRBJ2-1|TRBV6-1
CASTRAGSSYNEQFF
>TRBJ1-5|TRBV6-1
CASSERTGSNQPQHF
>TRBJ2-2|TRBV7-7
CASSVGQVDSGELFF
>TRBJ2-2|TRBV11-3
CASSVSGLAGVTGELFF
>TRBJ2-5|TRBV6-5
CASSYGTGGAPVGKTQYF
>TRBJ2-1|TRBV2
CASLPGLAYNEQFF